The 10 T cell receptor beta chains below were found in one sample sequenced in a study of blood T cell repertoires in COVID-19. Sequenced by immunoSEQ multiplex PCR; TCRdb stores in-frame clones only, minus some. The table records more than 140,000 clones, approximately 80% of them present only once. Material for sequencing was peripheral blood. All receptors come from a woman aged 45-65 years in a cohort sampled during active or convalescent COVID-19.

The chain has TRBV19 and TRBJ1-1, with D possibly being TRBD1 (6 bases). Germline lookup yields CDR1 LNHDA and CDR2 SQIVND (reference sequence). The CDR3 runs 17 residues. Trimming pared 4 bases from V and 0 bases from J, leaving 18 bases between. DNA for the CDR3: TGTGCCAGTAGTACTCTAGACAGGACCCGGGTGAACACTGAAGCTTTCTTT. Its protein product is CASSTLDRTRVNTEAFF.

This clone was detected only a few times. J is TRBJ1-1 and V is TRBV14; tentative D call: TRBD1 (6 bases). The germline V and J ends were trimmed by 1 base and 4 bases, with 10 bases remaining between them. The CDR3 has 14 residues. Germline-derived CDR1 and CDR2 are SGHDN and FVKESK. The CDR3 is CASSQVGGATEAFF. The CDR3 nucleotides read TGTGCCAGCAGCCAAGTAGGGGGGGCCACTGAAGCTTTCTTT.

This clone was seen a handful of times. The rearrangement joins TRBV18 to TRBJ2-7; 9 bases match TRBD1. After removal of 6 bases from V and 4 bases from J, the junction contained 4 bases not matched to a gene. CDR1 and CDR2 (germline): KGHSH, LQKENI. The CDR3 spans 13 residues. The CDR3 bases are TGTGCCAGCTCGGGACAGGGAGGTTACGAGCAGTACTTC. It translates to CASSGQGGYEQYF.

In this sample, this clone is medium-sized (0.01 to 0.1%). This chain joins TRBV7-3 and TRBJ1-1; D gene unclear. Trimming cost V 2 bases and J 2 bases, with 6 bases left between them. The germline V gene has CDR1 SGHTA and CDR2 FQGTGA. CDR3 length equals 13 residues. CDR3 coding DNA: TGTGCCAGCAGCTTATCGGTAAACACTGAAGCTTTCTTT. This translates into CASSLSVNTEAFF.

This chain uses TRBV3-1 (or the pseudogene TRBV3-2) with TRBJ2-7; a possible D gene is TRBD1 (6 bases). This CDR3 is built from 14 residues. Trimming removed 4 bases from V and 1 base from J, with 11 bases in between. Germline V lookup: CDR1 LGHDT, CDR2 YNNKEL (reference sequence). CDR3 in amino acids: CASSRQASSYEQYF. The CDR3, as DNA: TGTGCCAGCAGCCGACAGGCATCTTCCTACGAGCAGTACTTC.

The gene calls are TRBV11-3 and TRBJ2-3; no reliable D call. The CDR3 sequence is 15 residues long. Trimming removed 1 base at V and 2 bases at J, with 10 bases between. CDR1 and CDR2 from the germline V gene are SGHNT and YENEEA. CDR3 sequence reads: CASSLGGRPTDTQYF. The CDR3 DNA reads TGTGCCAGCAGCTTAGGTGGCAGGCCCACAGATACGCAGTATTTT.

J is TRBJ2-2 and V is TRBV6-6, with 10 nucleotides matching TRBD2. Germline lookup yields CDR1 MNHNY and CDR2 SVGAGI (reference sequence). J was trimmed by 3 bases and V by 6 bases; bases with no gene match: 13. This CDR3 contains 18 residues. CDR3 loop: CASSRDLLAGPYTGELFF. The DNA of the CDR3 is TGTGCCAGCAGCCGAGACTTACTAGCGGGGCCTTACACCGGGGAGCTGTTTTTT.

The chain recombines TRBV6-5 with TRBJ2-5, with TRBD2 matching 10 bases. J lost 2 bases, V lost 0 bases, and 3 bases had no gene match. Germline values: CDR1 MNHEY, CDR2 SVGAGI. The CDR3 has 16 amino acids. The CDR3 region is CASSYSGLAAQETQYF. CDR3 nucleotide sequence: TGTGCCAGCAGTTACTCAGGACTAGCGGCACAAGAGACCCAGTACTTC.

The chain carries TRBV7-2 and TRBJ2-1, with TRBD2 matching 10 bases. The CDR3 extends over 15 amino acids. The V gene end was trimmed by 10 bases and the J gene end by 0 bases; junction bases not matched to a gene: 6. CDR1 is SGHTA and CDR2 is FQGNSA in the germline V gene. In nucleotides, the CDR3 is TGTGCCACCGCAGCGGGGGGGAGCTCCTACAATGAGCAGTTCTTC. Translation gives CATAAGGSSYNEQFF.

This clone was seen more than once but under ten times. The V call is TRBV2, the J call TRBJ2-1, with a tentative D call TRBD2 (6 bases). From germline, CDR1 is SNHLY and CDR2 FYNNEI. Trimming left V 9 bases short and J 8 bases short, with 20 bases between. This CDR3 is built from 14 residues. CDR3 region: CASQSTPGLYEQFF. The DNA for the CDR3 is TGTGCCAGTCAATCGACCCCGGGACTCTATGAGCAGTTCTTC.